The rows below give T cell receptor beta chains drawn from one sample of a study of blood T cell repertoires in COVID-19. Using immunoSEQ multiplex PCR, the repertoire was profiled, and TCRdb retains in-frame clones only, with some absent. The data hold around 190,000 clones, with more than 70% observed a single time. The source material was peripheral blood. The source is a human donor in a cohort sampled during active COVID-19. CDR3s include the opening cysteine and the closing phenylalanine or tryptophan. D genes are given only for firm matches. Size is omitted from some rows. Given values are once, few, many or a class for expanded clones.

CDR3: CASSFRGGMNTEAFF; DNA: TGTGCCAGCAGCTTCAGGGGTGGCATGAACACTGAAGCTTTCTTT; J: TRBJ1-1; size: .; V: TRBV11-2; D: .
CDR3: CASSPPTSGSKELFF; DNA: TGTGCCAGCTCACCCCCAACTAGCGGGAGTAAGGAGCTGTTTTTT; J: TRBJ2-2; size: .; V: TRBV18; D: TRBD2
CDR3: CASSPEYRGAEAFF; DNA: TGTGCCAGCAGCCCAGAATACAGGGGGGCTGAAGCTTTCTTT; J: TRBJ1-1; size: .; V: TRBV3-1/TRBV3-2; D: TRBD1
CDR3: CASRTKNTEAFF; DNA: TGTGCCAGCAGAACAAAGAACACTGAAGCTTTCTTT; J: TRBJ1-1; size: .; V: TRBV2; D: .
CDR3: CASSVRTARNTIYF; DNA: TGTGCCAGCAGCGTACGGACAGCCCGAAACACCATATATTTT; J: TRBJ1-3; size: .; V: TRBV7-2; D: .
CDR3: CASRRVTGASNEQFF; DNA: TGCGCCAGCCGTCGAGTGACAGGGGCGAGCAATGAGCAGTTCTTC; J: TRBJ2-1; size: .; V: TRBV5-1; D: TRBD1
CDR3: CASSLGPSGSTDTQYF; DNA: TGTGCCAGCAGCTTAGGTCCTAGCGGGAGCACAGATACGCAGTATTTT; J: TRBJ2-3; size: .; V: TRBV7-9; D: TRBD2
CDR3: CATSRDFRQLQETQYF; DNA: TGTGCCACCAGCAGAGATTTCAGACAGCTCCAAGAGACCCAGTACTTC; J: TRBJ2-5; size: once; V: TRBV15; D: .
CDR3: CAWSVTGDTEAFF; DNA: TGTGCCTGGAGTGTCACCGGGGACACTGAAGCTTTCTTT; J: TRBJ1-1; size: few; V: TRBV30; D: .
CDR3: CASSLDSGGETQYF; DNA: TGTGCCAGCAGCTTAGACTCAGGGGGGGAGACCCAGTACTTC; J: TRBJ2-5; size: .; V: TRBV7-9; D: .
CDR3: CASTTQGNSYNEQFF; DNA: TGCGCCAGCACCACACAGGGGAACTCCTACAATGAGCAGTTCTTC; J: TRBJ2-1; size: .; V: TRBV5-1; D: TRBD1
CDR3: CASGLIPGLAGASSYEQYF; DNA: TGTGCTAGTGGTCTGATCCCGGGACTAGCGGGGGCGAGCTCCTACGAGCAGTACTTC; J: TRBJ2-7; size: few; V: TRBV12-5; D: TRBD2
CDR3: CASSPLAPLGEQFF; DNA: TGTGCCAGCAGTCCACTAGCGCCCTTAGGAGAGCAGTTCTTC; J: TRBJ2-1; size: few; V: TRBV27; D: TRBD2
CDR3: CASSPSTDEQYF; DNA: TGTGCCAGCAGCCCTAGTACGGACGAGCAGTACTTC; J: TRBJ2-7; size: .; V: TRBV4-2; D: .
CDR3: CASSFLAGKTYEQYF; DNA: .; J: TRBJ2-7; size: .; V: TRBV7-2; D: .
CDR3: CAWSLGQGQSEQYF; DNA: TGTGCCTGGAGTCTGGGACAGGGACAGTCCGAGCAGTACTTC; J: TRBJ2-7; size: .; V: TRBV30; D: TRBD1
CDR3: CASSPIRSGRLSNEQFF; DNA: TGTGCCAGCAGTCCCATTCGGAGCGGGAGATTAAGCAATGAGCAGTTCTTC; J: TRBJ2-1; size: .; V: TRBV28; D: TRBD2
CDR3: CAGGPGGIIYEQYF; DNA: TGTGCCGGGGGTCCAGGGGGGATCATCTACGAGCAGTACTTC; J: TRBJ2-7; size: once; V: TRBV2; D: .
CDR3: CASSLSRAGGGPTDTQYF; DNA: TGTGCCAGCAGTTTATCGAGAGCGGGCGGGGGGCCAACGGATACGCAGTATTTT; J: TRBJ2-3; size: .; V: TRBV27; D: TRBD2
CDR3: CAWSQGQGAYGQPQHF; DNA: TGTGCCTGGAGCCAGGGACAGGGGGCGTATGGTCAGCCCCAGCATTTT; J: TRBJ1-5; size: .; V: TRBV30; D: TRBD1
CDR3: CASSQVLAGGHNEQFF; DNA: TGTGCCAGCAGCCAAGTCCTAGCGGGAGGTCATAATGAGCAGTTCTTC; J: TRBJ2-1; size: .; V: TRBV4-2; D: TRBD2
CDR3: CASSGSGYYEQYF; DNA: TGTGCCAGCAGCGGGAGCGGGTACTACGAGCAGTACTTC; J: TRBJ2-7; size: .; V: TRBV5-4; D: .
CDR3: CASRRTSGDQETQYF; DNA: TGTGCCAGCAGACGGACTAGCGGGGACCAAGAGACCCAGTACTTC; J: TRBJ2-5; size: .; V: TRBV28; D: TRBD2
CDR3: CASSLGQSNQPQHF; DNA: TGTGCCAGCAGCCTTGGACAGAGCAATCAGCCCCAGCATTTT; J: TRBJ1-5; size: few; V: TRBV7-9; D: .
CDR3: CASSQDSCRAFF; DNA: TGCGCCAGCAGCCAAGATAGCTGTAGAGCTTTCTTT; J: TRBJ1-1; size: .; V: TRBV4-3; D: .
CDR3: CASSRQGIEKLFF; DNA: TGTGCCAGCAGCCGACAGGGTATAGAAAAACTGTTTTTT; J: TRBJ1-4; size: .; V: TRBV7-9; D: TRBD1
CDR3: CATSDGTSGGKDTQYF; DNA: TGTGCCACCAGTGATGGGACTAGCGGGGGTAAAGATACGCAGTATTTT; J: TRBJ2-3; size: .; V: TRBV24-1; D: TRBD2
CDR3: CASSGGTSTNTGELFF; DNA: TGTGCCAGCAGTGGGGGGACATCTACGAACACCGGGGAGCTGTTTTTT; J: TRBJ2-2; size: .; V: TRBV6-1; D: .
CDR3: CASSVGQGQTDTQYF; DNA: TGTGCCAGCAGCGTAGGACAGGGCCAAACAGATACGCAGTATTTT; J: TRBJ2-3; size: once; V: TRBV9; D: TRBD1
CDR3: CASRHRRGTYEQYF; DNA: TGTGCCAGCAGACACCGGAGGGGCACCTACGAGCAGTACTTC; J: TRBJ2-7; size: .; V: TRBV28; D: .
CDR3: CASSLTGDQPQHF; DNA: TGCGCCAGCAGCTTGACGGGGGATCAGCCCCAGCATTTT; J: TRBJ1-5; size: .; V: TRBV5-1; D: .
CDR3: CASSWGREVSGNTIYF; DNA: TGTGCCAGCAGCTGGGGCAGGGAGGTATCTGGAAACACCATATATTTT; J: TRBJ1-3; size: .; V: TRBV9; D: .
CDR3: CASSQDQGGGYTF; DNA: TGTGCCAGCAGCCAGGATCAGGGGGGCGGCTACACCTTC; J: TRBJ1-2; size: .; V: TRBV3-1/TRBV3-2; D: TRBD1
CDR3: CASSRGYNEQFF; DNA: TGTGCCAGCAGCCGGGGCTACAATGAGCAGTTCTTC; J: TRBJ2-1; size: .; V: TRBV12-3/TRBV12-4; D: .
CDR3: CATSGSIGGYNNQPQHF; DNA: TGTGCCACCAGTGGGTCGATAGGCGGCTACAACAATCAGCCCCAGCATTTT; J: TRBJ1-5; size: .; V: TRBV24-1; D: .
CDR3: CASSLAGGPGNEQFF; DNA: TGTGCCAGCAGTCTAGCGGGGGGGCCGGGTAATGAGCAGTTCTTC; J: TRBJ2-1; size: .; V: TRBV11-3; D: TRBD2
CDR3: CASSAGTSGMGEQFF; DNA: TGTGCCAGCAGTGCCGGGACTAGCGGGATGGGGGAGCAGTTCTTC; J: TRBJ2-1; size: once; V: TRBV9; D: TRBD2
CDR3: CASRRAQGELLDEQFF; DNA: TGTGCCAGCAGGAGAGCACAGGGGGAACTTTTGGATGAGCAGTTCTTC; J: TRBJ2-1; size: .; V: TRBV9; D: TRBD1
CDR3: CASTPGGRQDTQYF; DNA: TGTGCCAGCACCCCGGGGGGCCGTCAAGATACGCAGTATTTT; J: TRBJ2-3; size: once; V: TRBV4-2; D: .
CDR3: CASSLGGTLYNEQFF; DNA: TGCGCCAGCAGCTTGGGTGGGACTCTCTACAATGAGCAGTTCTTC; J: TRBJ2-1; size: once; V: TRBV5-1; D: .